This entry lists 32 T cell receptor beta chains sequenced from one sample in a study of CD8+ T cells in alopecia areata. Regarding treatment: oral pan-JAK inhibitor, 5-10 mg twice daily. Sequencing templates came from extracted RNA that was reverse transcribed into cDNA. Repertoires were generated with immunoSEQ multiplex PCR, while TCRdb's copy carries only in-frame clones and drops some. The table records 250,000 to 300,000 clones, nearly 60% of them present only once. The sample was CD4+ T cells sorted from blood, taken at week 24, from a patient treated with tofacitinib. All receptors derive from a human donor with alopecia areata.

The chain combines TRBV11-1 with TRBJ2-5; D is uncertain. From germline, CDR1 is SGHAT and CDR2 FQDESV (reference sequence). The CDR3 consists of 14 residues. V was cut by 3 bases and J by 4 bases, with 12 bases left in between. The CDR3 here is CASSFGLWGETQYF. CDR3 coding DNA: TGTGCCAGCAGCTTCGGGCTTTGGGGAGAGACCCAGTACTTC. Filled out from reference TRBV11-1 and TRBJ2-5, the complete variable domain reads EAEVAQSPRYKITEKSQAVAFWCDPISGHATLYWYRQILGQGPELLVQFQDESVVDDSQLPKDRFSAERLKGVDSTLKIQPAELGDSAMYLCASSFGLWGETQYFGPGTRLLVL.

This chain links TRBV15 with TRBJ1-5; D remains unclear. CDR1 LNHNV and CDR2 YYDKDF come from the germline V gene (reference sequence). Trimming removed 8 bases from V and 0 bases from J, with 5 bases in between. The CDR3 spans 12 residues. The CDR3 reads CATGNSNQPQHF. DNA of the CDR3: TGTGCCACCGGGAATAGCAATCAGCCCCAGCATTTT.

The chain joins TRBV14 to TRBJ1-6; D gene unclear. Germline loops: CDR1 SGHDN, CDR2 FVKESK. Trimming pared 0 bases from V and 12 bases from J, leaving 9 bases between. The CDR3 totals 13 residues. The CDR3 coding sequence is TGTGCCAGCAGCCAAGATCCGGTCCTACCCCTCCACTTT. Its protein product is CASSQDPVLPLHF.

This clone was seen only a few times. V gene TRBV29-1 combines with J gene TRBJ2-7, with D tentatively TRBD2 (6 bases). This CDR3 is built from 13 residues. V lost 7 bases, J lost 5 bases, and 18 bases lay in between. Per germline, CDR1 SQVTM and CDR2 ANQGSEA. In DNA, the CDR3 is TGCAGCGCAGCATCGGGGGTGCTGCACGAGCAGTACTTC. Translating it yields CSAASGVLHEQYF.

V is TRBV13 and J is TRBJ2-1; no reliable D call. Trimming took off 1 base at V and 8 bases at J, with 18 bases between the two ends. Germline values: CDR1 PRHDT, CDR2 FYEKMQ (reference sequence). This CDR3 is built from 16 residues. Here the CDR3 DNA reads TGTGCCAGCAGCTTAGTGGCACGCGAGGCATACCATGAGCAGTTCTTC. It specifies CASSLVAREAYHEQFF. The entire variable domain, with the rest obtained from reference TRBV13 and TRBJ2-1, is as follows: AAGVIQSPRHLIKEKRETATLKCYPIPRHDTVYWYQQGPGQDPQFLISFYEKMQSDKGSIPDRFSAQQFSDYHSELNMSSLELGDSALYFCASSLVAREAYHEQFFGPGTRLTVL.

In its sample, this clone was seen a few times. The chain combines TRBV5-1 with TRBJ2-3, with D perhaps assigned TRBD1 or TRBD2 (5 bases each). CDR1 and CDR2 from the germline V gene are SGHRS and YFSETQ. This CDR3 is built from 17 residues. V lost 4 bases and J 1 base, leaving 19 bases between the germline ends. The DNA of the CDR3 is TGCGCCAGCAGCACCCTCTCCCGGGGCGGTGGCACAGATACGCAGTATTTT. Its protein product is CASSTLSRGGGTDTQYF.

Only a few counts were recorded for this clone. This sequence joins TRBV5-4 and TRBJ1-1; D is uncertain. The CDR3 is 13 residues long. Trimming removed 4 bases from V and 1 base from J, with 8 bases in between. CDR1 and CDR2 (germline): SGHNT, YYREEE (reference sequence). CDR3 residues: CASSPEGNTEAFF. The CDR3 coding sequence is TGTGCCAGCAGCCCAGAGGGGAACACTGAAGCTTTCTTT.

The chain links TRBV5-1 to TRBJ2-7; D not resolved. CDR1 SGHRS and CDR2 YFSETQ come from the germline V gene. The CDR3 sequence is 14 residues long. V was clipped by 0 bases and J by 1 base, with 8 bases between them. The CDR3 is CASSLEWGSYEQYF. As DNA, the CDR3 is TGCGCCAGCAGCTTGGAATGGGGTTCCTACGAGCAGTACTTC. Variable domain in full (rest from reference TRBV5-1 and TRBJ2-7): KAGVTQTPRYLIKTRGQQVTLSCSPISGHRSVSWYQQTPGQGLQFLFEYFSETQRNKGNFPGRFSGRQFSNSRSEMNVSTLELGDSALYLCASSLEWGSYEQYFGPGTRLTVT.

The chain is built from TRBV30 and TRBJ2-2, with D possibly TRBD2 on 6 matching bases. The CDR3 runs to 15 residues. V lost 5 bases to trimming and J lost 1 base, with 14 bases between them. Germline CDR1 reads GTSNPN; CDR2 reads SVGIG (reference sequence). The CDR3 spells CAWDLGTLNTGELFF. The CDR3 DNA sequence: TGTGCCTGGGACCTCGGGACTTTGAACACCGGGGAGCTGTTTTTT.

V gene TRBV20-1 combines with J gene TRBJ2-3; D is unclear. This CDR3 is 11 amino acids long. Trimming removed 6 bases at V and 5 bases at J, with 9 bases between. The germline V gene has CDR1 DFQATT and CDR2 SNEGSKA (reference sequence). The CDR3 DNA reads TGCAGTGCCAGGTTAAAAGATACGCAGTATTTT. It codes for CSARLKDTQYF.

The CDR3 DNA is TGTGCCAGCTCCCCCGGGACTGCCGCCACGCAGTATTTT. Protein sequence: CASSPGTAATQYF. J is TRBJ2-3 and V is TRBV18; D may be TRBD2 (6 bases). Trimming stripped 6 bases from V and 9 bases from J, with 16 bases between. The CDR3 sequence is 13 residues long. The germline V gene encodes CDR1 KGHSH and CDR2 LQKENI. The whole variable domain, remainder taken from reference TRBV18 and TRBJ2-3, is NAGVMQNPRHLVRRRGQEARLRCSPMKGHSHVYWYRQLPEEGLKFMVYLQKENIIDESGMPKERFSAEFPKEGPSILRIQQVVRGDSAAYFCASSPGTAATQYFGPGTRLTVL.

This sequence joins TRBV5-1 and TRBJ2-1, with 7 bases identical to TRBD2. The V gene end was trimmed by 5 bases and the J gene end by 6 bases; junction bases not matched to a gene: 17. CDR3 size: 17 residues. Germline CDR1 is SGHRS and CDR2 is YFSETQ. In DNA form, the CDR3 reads TGCGCCAGCAGATCGCGGGACCCAACCCGCGGGGGCAATGAGCAGTTCTTC. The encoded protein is CASRSRDPTRGGNEQFF.

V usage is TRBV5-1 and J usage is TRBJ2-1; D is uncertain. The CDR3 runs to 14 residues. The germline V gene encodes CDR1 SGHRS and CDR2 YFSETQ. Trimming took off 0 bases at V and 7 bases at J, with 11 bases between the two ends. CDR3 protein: CASSLGAAGNEQFF. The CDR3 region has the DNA TGCGCCAGCAGCTTGGGGGCAGCTGGGAATGAGCAGTTCTTC.

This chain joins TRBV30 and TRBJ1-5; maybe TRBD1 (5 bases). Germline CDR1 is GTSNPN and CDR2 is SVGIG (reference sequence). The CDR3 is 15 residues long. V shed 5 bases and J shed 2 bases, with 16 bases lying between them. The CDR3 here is CAWGTGRSGNQPQHF. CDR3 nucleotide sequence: TGTGCCTGGGGGACCGGACGGAGTGGCAATCAGCCCCAGCATTTT.

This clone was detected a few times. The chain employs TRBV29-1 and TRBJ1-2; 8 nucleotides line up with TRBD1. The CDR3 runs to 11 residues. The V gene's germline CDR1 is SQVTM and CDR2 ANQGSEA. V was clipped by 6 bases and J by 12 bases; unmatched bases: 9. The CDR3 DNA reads TGCAGCGTCTCGTCAGGGGGCAAAAACACCTTC. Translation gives CSVSSGGKNTF.

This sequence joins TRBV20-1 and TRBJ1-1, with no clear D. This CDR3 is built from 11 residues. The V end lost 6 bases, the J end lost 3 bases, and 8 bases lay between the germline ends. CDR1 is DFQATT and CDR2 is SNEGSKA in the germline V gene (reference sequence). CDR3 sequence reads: CSAAPYTEAFF. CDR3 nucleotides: TGCAGTGCCGCCCCATACACTGAAGCTTTCTTT.

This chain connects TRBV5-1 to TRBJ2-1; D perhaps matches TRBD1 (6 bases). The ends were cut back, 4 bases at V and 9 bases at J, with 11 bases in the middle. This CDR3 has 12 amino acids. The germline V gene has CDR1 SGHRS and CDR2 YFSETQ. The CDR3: CASSLQGTEQFF. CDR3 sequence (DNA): TGCGCCAGCAGCCTACAGGGTACTGAGCAGTTCTTC. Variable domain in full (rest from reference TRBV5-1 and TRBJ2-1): KAGVTQTPRYLIKTRGQQVTLSCSPISGHRSVSWYQQTPGQGLQFLFEYFSETQRNKGNFPGRFSGRQFSNSRSEMNVSTLELGDSALYLCASSLQGTEQFFGPGTRLTVL.

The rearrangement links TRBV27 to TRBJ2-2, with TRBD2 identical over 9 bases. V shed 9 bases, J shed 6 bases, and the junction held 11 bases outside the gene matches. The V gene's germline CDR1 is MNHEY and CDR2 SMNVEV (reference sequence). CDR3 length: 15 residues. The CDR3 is CASTARLAGPGELFF. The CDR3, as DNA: TGTGCCAGTACCGCTAGGCTAGCGGGGCCCGGGGAGCTGTTTTTT.

CDR3 loop: CASSEFYNEQFF. The CDR3 DNA reads as TGTGCCAGCAGTGAGTTCTACAATGAGCAGTTCTTC. The genes are TRBV2 and TRBJ2-1; D is uncertain. The germline V gene has CDR1 SNHLY and CDR2 FYNNEI. V was cut by 3 bases and J by 3 bases, with 3 bases left in between. The CDR3 totals 12 residues.

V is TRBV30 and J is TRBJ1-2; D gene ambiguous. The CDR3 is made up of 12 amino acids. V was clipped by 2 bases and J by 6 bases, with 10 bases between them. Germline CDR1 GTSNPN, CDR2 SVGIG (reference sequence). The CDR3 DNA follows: TGTGCCTGGAGTAGCAGGCTGCATGGCTACACCTTC. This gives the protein CAWSSRLHGYTF.

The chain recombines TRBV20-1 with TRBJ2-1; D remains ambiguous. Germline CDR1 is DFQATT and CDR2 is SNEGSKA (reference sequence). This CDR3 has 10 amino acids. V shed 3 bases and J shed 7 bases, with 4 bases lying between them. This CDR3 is CSASVNEQFF. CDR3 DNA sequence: TGCAGTGCTAGTGTTAATGAGCAGTTCTTC.

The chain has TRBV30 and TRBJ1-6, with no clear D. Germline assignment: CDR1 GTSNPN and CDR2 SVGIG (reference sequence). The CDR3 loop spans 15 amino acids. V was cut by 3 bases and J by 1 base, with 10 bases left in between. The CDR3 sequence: CAWRARGSYNSPLHF. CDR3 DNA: TGTGCCTGGAGAGCTCGGGGTTCCTATAATTCACCCCTCCACTTT.

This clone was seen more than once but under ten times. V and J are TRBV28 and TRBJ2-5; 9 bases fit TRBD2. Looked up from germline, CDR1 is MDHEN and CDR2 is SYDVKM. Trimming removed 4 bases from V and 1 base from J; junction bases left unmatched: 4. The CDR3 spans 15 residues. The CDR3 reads CASSSPAGGQETQYF. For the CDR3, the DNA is TGTGCCAGCAGTTCTCCAGCGGGGGGCCAAGAGACCCAGTACTTC.

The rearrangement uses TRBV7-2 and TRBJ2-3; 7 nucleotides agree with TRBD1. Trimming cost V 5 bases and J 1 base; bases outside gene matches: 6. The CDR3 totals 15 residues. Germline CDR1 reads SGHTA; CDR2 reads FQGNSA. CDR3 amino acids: CASSKTGAGTDTQYF. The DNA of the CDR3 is TGTGCCAGCAGCAAAACAGGGGCGGGCACAGATACGCAGTATTTT.

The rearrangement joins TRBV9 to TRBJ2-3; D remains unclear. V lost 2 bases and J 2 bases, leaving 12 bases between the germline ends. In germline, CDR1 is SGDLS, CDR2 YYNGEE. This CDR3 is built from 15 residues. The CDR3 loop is CASSVPGIYTDTQYF. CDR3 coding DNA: TGTGCCAGCAGCGTTCCCGGTATTTACACAGATACGCAGTATTTT. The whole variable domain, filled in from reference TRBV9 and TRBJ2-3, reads DSGVTQTPKHLITATGQRVTLRCSPRSGDLSVYWYQQSLDQGLQFLIQYYNGEERAKGNILERFSAQQFPDLHSELNLSSLELGDSALYFCASSVPGIYTDTQYFGPGTRLTVL.

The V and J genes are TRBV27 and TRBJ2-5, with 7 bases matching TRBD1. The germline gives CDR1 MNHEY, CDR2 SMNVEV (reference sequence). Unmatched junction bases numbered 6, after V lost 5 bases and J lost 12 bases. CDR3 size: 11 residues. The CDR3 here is CASSLRDREYF. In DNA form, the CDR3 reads TGTGCCAGCAGTCTCCGGGACAGAGAGTACTTC.

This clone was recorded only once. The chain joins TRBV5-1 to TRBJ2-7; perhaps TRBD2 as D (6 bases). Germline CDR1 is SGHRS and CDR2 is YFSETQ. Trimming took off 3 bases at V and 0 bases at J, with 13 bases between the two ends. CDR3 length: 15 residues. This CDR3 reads CASSWGTLSSYEQYF. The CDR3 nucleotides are TGCGCCAGCAGCTGGGGGACTCTGAGCTCCTACGAGCAGTACTTC.

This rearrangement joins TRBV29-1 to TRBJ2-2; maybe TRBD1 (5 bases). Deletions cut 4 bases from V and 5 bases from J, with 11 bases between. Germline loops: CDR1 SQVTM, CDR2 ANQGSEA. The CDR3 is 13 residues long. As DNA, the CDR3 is TGCAGCGTTGGCCTAACAGGAACCGGGGAGCTGTTTTTT. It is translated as CSVGLTGTGELFF.

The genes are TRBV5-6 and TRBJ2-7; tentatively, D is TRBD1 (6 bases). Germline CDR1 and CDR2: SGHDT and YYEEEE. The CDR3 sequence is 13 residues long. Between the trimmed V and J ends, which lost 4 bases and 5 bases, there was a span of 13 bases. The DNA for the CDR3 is TGTGCCAGCAGCGGAGTGGGGGCTGACGAGCAGTACTTC. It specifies CASSGVGADEQYF.

Written as DNA, the CDR3 is TGTGCCAGTCGGGGAACTAGCACAGATACGCAGTATTTT. Amino acid sequence: CASRGTSTDTQYF. The chain uses TRBV10-3 and TRBJ2-3; D perhaps matches TRBD2 (5 bases). CDR3 length equals 13 residues. Trimming shortened V by 10 bases and J by 0 bases, and 11 bases separated the two germline ends. Germline lookup yields CDR1 ENHRY and CDR2 SYGVKD.

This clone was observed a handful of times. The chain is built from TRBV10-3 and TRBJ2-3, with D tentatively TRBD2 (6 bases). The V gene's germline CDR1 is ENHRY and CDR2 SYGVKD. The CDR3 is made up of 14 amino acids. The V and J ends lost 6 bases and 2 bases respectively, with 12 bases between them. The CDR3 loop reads CAIRRDSNTDTQYF. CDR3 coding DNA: TGTGCCATCAGGAGGGACTCTAACACAGATACGCAGTATTTT.

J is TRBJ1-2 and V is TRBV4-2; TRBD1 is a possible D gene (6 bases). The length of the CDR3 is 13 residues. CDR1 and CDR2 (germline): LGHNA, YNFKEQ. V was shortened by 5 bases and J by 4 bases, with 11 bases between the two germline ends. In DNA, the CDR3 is TGTGCCAGCAGCGTAACAGGGAGCTATGGCTACACCTTC. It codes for CASSVTGSYGYTF.